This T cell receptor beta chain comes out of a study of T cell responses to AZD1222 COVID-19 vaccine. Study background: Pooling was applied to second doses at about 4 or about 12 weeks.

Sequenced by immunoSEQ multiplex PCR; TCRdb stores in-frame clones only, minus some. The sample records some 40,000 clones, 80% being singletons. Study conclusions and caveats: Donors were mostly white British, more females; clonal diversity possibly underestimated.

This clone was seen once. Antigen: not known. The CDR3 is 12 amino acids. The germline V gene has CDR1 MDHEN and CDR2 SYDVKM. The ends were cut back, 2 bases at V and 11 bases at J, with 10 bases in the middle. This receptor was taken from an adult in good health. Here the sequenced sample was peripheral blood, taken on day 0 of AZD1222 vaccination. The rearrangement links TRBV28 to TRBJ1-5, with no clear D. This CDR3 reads CASSLGGSAQHF. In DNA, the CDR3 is TGTGCCAGCAGTTTAGGAGGTAGTGCCCAGCATTTT.